Listed here are 31 T cell receptor beta chains from one sample, sequenced in a study of T cells in Graves' hyperthyroidism and ophthalmopathy. The TCR beta CDR3 regions underwent amplification using RNA transcripts as the source. Carried out on the TCR CDR3, a first-round RT-PCR used the HTBI primer set. TCRdb recomputed calls from the multiplex PCR reads with MiXCR, one row per CDR3 protein. The repertoire includes approximately 570,000 distinct CDR3 sequences, 15% to 20% of them detected once, and about half sits in the top ten. The specimen sequenced was blood. The receptors were gathered from a middle-aged man with Graves' ophthalmopathy.

The rearrangement joins TRBV12-3 or TRBV12-4 to TRBJ2-5; 9 bases are a match to TRBD1. The CDR3 is made up of 13 amino acids. Trimming at V came to 6 bases and at J to 4 bases, leaving 3 bases not matched to a gene. CDR3 sequence (DNA): TGTGCCAGCAGACGGACAGGGGTAGAGACCCAGTACTTC. Its translation is CASRRTGVETQYF.

This clonotype was seen at least ten times. The chain has TRBV11-3 and TRBJ2-6, with 9 bases fitting TRBD1. CDR3 length equals 17 residues. The V gene's germline CDR1 is SGHNT and CDR2 YENEEA. V dropped 5 bases and J dropped 1; count of bases not matched to a gene: 6. The CDR3 DNA reads as TGTGCCAGCAGCCCTGGACAGGGGAGTTCTGGGGCCAACGTCCTGACTTTC. Encoded protein: CASSPGQGSSGANVLTF.

This clonotype was picked up a small number of times. This chain connects TRBV6-5 to TRBJ1-6, with TRBD1 as a possible D gene (5 bases). The CDR3 is 15 residues long. The V gene lost 2 bases and the J gene lost 11 bases, with 16 bases spanning the gap. Germline-derived CDR1 and CDR2 are MNHEY and SVGAGI. This chain's CDR3 is CASSYPGRGTTPLHF. CDR3 in DNA: TGTGCCAGCAGTTACCCCGGCCGAGGGACGACACCCCTCCACTTT.

The sample holds many counts of this clonotype. CDR3 sequence: CASSQGGVYGYTF. The CDR3 bases are TGTGCCAGCAGCCAAGGGGGGGTCTATGGCTACACCTTC. The chain links TRBV3-1 to TRBJ1-2, with a weak D call TRBD1 (5 bases). Looked up from germline, CDR1 is LGHDT and CDR2 is YNNKEL (reference sequence). The CDR3 runs to 13 residues. Trimming pared 1 base from V and 4 bases from J, leaving 7 bases between.

This clonotype was observed a handful of times. V and J are TRBV20-1 and TRBJ1-4; 9 positions agree with TRBD1. The length of the CDR3 is 13 residues. Trimming removed 3 bases from V and 8 bases from J; junction bases left unmatched: 4. Germline V CDR1 and CDR2: DFQATT, SNEGSKA (reference sequence). The CDR3 sequence: CSASRDRDEKLFF. The CDR3 nucleotides are TGCAGTGCTAGTAGGGACAGGGACGAAAAACTGTTTTTT.

This rearrangement joins TRBV11-2 to TRBJ2-7; 8 bases agree with TRBD2. Looked up from germline, CDR1 is SGHAT and CDR2 is FQNNGV. The V and J ends lost 6 bases and 6 bases, in that order; junction bases with no gene match: 7. The CDR3 is made up of 13 amino acids. CDR3 bases: TGTGCCAGCAGTACATCTCGGGAGGGCGAGCAGTACTTC. It codes for CASSTSREGEQYF.

The gene calls are TRBV7-2 and TRBJ1-1; possibly TRBD1 for D (6 bases). Germline V gene sequence: CDR1 SGHTA, CDR2 FQGNSA. The CDR3 spans 15 residues. Trimming cost V 1 base and J 4 bases, with 13 bases left between them. CDR3 residues: CASSLVRGAGTEAFF. Here the CDR3 DNA reads TGTGCCAGCAGCTTAGTACGGGGGGCGGGCACTGAAGCTTTCTTT.

The table lists this clonotype with many counts. The V gene is TRBV12-3 or TRBV12-4, the J gene TRBJ1-1; perhaps TRBD1 as D (5 bases). This CDR3 has 14 amino acids. V lost 2 bases and J lost 5, with 12 bases in between. CDR3 region: CASSLQSGRTEAFF. CDR3 nucleotide sequence: TGTGCCAGCAGTTTACAATCAGGGAGGACTGAAGCTTTCTTT.

The chain employs TRBV19 and TRBJ1-1; no clear D gene. Germline-derived CDR1 and CDR2 are LNHDA and SQIVND (reference sequence). This CDR3 is built from 13 residues. V was trimmed by 1 base and J by 10 bases, leaving 13 bases between them. The CDR3 DNA is TGTGCCAGTAGTATAGCCACCCCTGACCGAGCTTTCTTT. It encodes CASSIATPDRAFF. Full variable domain (rest looked up from reference TRBV19 and TRBJ1-1): DGGITQSPKYLFRKEGQNVTLSCEQNLNHDAMYWYRQDPGQGLRLIYYSQIVNDFQKGDIAEGYSVSREKKESFPLTVTSAQKNPTAFYLCASSIATPDRAFFGQGTRLTVV.

This clonotype was counted between two and nine times. The chain recombines TRBV20-1 with TRBJ2-1, with 7 bases identical to TRBD2. This CDR3 is 13 amino acids long. The germline V gene encodes CDR1 DFQATT and CDR2 SNEGSKA (reference sequence). V gave up 6 bases and J gave up 6 bases; unmatched junction bases: 8. CDR3 in amino acids: CSAAGSWGNEQFF. As DNA, the CDR3 is TGCAGTGCAGCGGGGAGTTGGGGCAATGAGCAGTTCTTC.

This clonotype was seen many times. The chain carries TRBV3-1 and TRBJ2-1; D is unclear. This CDR3 comprises 15 residues. V was clipped by 3 bases and J by 5 bases, with 14 bases between them. In germline, CDR1 is LGHDT, CDR2 YNNKEL (reference sequence). The CDR3 sequence: CASSHQQMYNNEQFF. The CDR3 nucleotides read TGTGCCAGCAGCCATCAGCAGATGTACAACAATGAGCAGTTCTTC.

V and J are TRBV11-2 and TRBJ2-1; D unresolved. Germline V CDR1 and CDR2: SGHAT, FQNNGV. The CDR3 contains 14 residues. Trimming removed 8 bases from V and 5 bases from J, with 16 bases in between. As DNA, the CDR3 is TGTGCCAGCGGACCTAGGGTGGCTCACAATGAGCAGTTCTTC. Amino acids: CASGPRVAHNEQFF.

This clonotype was detected ten times or more. This chain uses TRBV12-3 or TRBV12-4 with TRBJ2-5; 8 bases line up with TRBD1. The V segment lost 3 bases and the J segment 5 bases; nucleotides outside the gene matches: 8. CDR3 length: 15 residues. CDR3 region: CASSLRQGWLETQYF. The CDR3 coding sequence is TGTGCCAGCAGTTTGAGACAGGGGTGGTTGGAGACCCAGTACTTC.

The chain has TRBV4-1 and TRBJ2-5; 11 bases align to TRBD2. V lost 1 base to trimming and J lost 8 bases; unmatched junction nucleotides: 6. Looked up from germline, CDR1 is MGHRA and CDR2 is YSYEKL. The CDR3 is 15 amino acids. The CDR3 region is CASSQVGLAGGTQYF. The CDR3 DNA reads TGCGCCAGCAGCCAAGTAGGCCTAGCGGGAGGTACCCAGTACTTC.

The chain carries TRBV6-2 or TRBV6-3 and TRBJ2-1, with 10 bases lining up with TRBD2. The CDR3 totals 15 residues. The V gene's germline CDR1 is MNHEY and CDR2 SVGEGT. V lost 0 bases and J lost 7; bases outside the gene matches: 3. The CDR3 is CASSYSPSGRNEQFF. As DNA, the CDR3 is TGTGCCAGCAGTTACTCGCCTAGCGGGAGAAATGAGCAGTTCTTC.

This sequence joins TRBV6-1 and TRBJ1-4; 9 nucleotides agree with TRBD1. Germline loops: CDR1 MNHNS, CDR2 SASEGT. The J segment lost 6 bases and the V segment lost 2 bases, leaving 4 bases of the junction unmatched. This CDR3 comprises 15 residues. This CDR3 reads CASSERDRVDEKLFF. The CDR3 nucleotides are TGTGCCAGCAGTGAAAGGGACAGGGTAGATGAAAAACTGTTTTTT.

This clonotype was seen many times. The J gene is TRBJ2-7, the V gene TRBV2; TRBD1 agrees at 9 bases. The junction had 5 bases not matched to a gene; V was cut back by 3 bases and J by 5 bases. Germline V gene lookup returns CDR1 SNHLY and CDR2 FYNNEI. The CDR3 is 14 residues long. This CDR3 reads CASSDSGTGNEQYF. The CDR3 region has the DNA TGTGCCAGCAGTGATTCCGGGACAGGGAACGAGCAGTACTTC.

This clonotype was found many times. The J gene is TRBJ1-1, the V gene TRBV5-5; D gene unclear. The CDR3 contains 14 residues. The V end was cut by 0 bases, the J end by 2 bases, with 8 bases between. Germline-derived CDR1 and CDR2 are SGHKS and YYEKEE (reference sequence). CDR3 sequence (DNA): TGTGCCAGCAGCTTGGCCTCGAGAAACACTGAAGCTTTCTTT. This gives the protein CASSLASRNTEAFF.

This clonotype has just a few counts. The chain uses TRBV27 and TRBJ2-3; no firm D call. V was pared by 2 bases and J by 0 bases, with 12 bases between. This CDR3 is built from 16 residues. CDR1 and CDR2 from the germline V gene are MNHEY and SMNVEV (reference sequence). The CDR3 reads CASSLSLGPSTDTQYF. CDR3 nucleotides: TGTGCCAGCAGTTTAAGCCTAGGACCTAGCACAGATACGCAGTATTTT.

This clonotype turned up a few times. The chain combines TRBV4-2 with TRBJ2-3; TRBD1 matches at 7 bases. CDR1 LGHNA and CDR2 YNFKEQ come from the germline V gene. The V and J ends lost 1 base and 2 bases, in that order; junction bases with no gene match: 6. The CDR3 is made up of 16 amino acids. As DNA, the CDR3 is TGTGCCAGCAGCCAAGGCGTACAGGGGTACACAGATACGCAGTATTTT. Translated, it gives CASSQGVQGYTDTQYF.

DNA of the CDR3: TGTGCCAGCAGCCTTCGTCTGGGGACTGAAGCTTTCTTT. Amino acid sequence: CASSLRLGTEAFF. The chain combines TRBV14 with TRBJ1-1; D gene ambiguous. Germline CDR1 SGHDN, CDR2 FVKESK. V lost 4 bases, J lost 5 bases, and 11 bases lay in between. CDR3 length: 13 residues.

This clonotype was detected a few times. The V call is TRBV20-1, the J call TRBJ2-5; weak D call: TRBD2 (5 bases). Trimming shortened V by 6 bases and J by 6 bases, and 29 bases separated the two germline ends. This CDR3 has 17 residues. The germline CDR1 and CDR2 sequences are DFQATT and SNEGSKA (reference sequence). CDR3 region: CSASSAGPGLRLKTQYF. DNA of the CDR3: TGCAGTGCCTCTTCCGCGGGCCCGGGGTTGCGTTTGAAGACCCAGTACTTC.

This clonotype turned up a few times. The V and J genes are TRBV9 and TRBJ2-1, with 8 bases identical to TRBD2. The CDR3 consists of 15 residues. With 0 bases clipped from V and 9 bases from J, the junction kept 8 bases outside the gene matches. In germline, CDR1 is SGDLS, CDR2 YYNGEE. The CDR3 bases are TGTGCCAGCAGCGTAGGTGCGGGGGGCAGTATTGAGCAGTTCTTC. As protein: CASSVGAGGSIEQFF. Full variable domain (missing parts from reference TRBV9 and TRBJ2-1): DSGVTQTPKHLITATGQRVTLRCSPRSGDLSVYWYQQSLDQGLQFLIQYYNGEERAKGNILERFSAQQFPDLHSELNLSSLELGDSALYFCASSVGAGGSIEQFFGPGTRLTVL.

This clonotype has only a few counts. The chain couples TRBV28 to TRBJ2-1; TRBD1 agrees at 9 bases. V was clipped by 7 bases and J by 2 bases; unmatched bases: 9. CDR1 MDHEN and CDR2 SYDVKM come from the germline V gene. The CDR3 is made up of 16 amino acids. The CDR3 loop reads CASNSPTGGPYNEQFF. The CDR3 coding sequence is TGTGCCAGCAACTCACCGACAGGGGGACCCTACAATGAGCAGTTCTTC.

V usage is TRBV12-3 or TRBV12-4 and J usage is TRBJ2-3, with 7 bases matching TRBD2. V dropped 2 bases and J dropped 2; count of bases not matched to a gene: 1. This CDR3 is 14 amino acids long. The CDR3 nucleotides are TGTGCCAGCAGTTTACTAGCGGCCACAGATACGCAGTATTTT. As protein: CASSLLAATDTQYF.

A few counts support this clonotype. The chain has TRBV3-1 and TRBJ2-5, with 9 nucleotides matching TRBD2. The CDR3 totals 16 residues. The V segment lost 2 bases and the J segment 5 bases; nucleotides outside the gene matches: 9. Per germline, CDR1 LGHDT and CDR2 YNNKEL (reference sequence). Here the CDR3 reads CASSQTVRGGSETQYF. CDR3 DNA: TGTGCCAGCAGCCAAACGGTGCGGGGGGGCAGCGAGACCCAGTACTTC.

The table lists this clonotype with many counts. The gene calls are TRBV7-3 and TRBJ2-3; D could derive from TRBD1 or TRBD2 (5 bases each). CDR3 size: 14 residues. V was trimmed by 2 bases and J by 4 bases, leaving 10 bases between them. CDR1 and CDR2 from the germline V gene are SGHTA and FQGTGA. CDR3 in DNA: TGTGCCAGCAGCTTAGGGGGTCTAGCAGATACGCAGTATTTT. It specifies CASSLGGLADTQYF.

This clonotype was observed many times. This CDR3 is CASSVRTSGASTDTQYF. CDR3 nucleotide sequence: TGTGCCAGCAGTGTACGGACTAGCGGAGCAAGCACAGATACGCAGTATTTT. This chain connects TRBV6-1 to TRBJ2-3; 10 nucleotides agree with TRBD2. The CDR3 has 17 residues. V lost 4 bases to trimming and J lost 0 bases; unmatched junction nucleotides: 7. Germline V CDR1 and CDR2: MNHNS, SASEGT.

This clonotype was detected a few times. This chain joins TRBV6-2 or TRBV6-3 and TRBJ2-4; 7 nucleotides line up with TRBD1. From germline, CDR1 is MNHEY and CDR2 SVGEGT. V was clipped by 5 bases and J by 0 bases; unmatched bases: 7. CDR3 size: 16 residues. The CDR3 bases are TGTGCCAGCAGTCAAACAGGGGCCATAGCCAAAAACATTCAGTACTTC. Translation: CASSQTGAIAKNIQYF.

Here the CDR3 reads CATSPGVNIQYF. In nucleotides, the CDR3 is TGTGCCACCAGCCCGGGAGTAAACATTCAGTACTTC. The V and J genes are TRBV15 and TRBJ2-4; perhaps TRBD2 as D (6 bases). Trimming took off 5 bases at V and 6 bases at J, with 8 bases between the two ends. CDR1 and CDR2 from the germline V gene are LNHNV and YYDKDF (reference sequence). The CDR3 is 12 amino acids. The full variable domain, rest sourced from reference TRBV15 and TRBJ2-4, is DAMVIQNPRYQVTQFGKPVTLSCSQTLNHNVMYWYQQKSSQAPKLLFHYYDKDFNNEADTPDNFQSRRPNTSFCFLDIRSPGLGDTAMYLCATSPGVNIQYFGAGTRLSVL.

This clonotype has more than one count but fewer than ten. The V and J genes are TRBV27 and TRBJ2-1, with 13 bases that match TRBD2. Germline trimming cut 5 bases from V and 9 bases from J; bases unmatched to any gene: 10. The germline V gene encodes CDR1 MNHEY and CDR2 SMNVEV (reference sequence). The CDR3 sequence is 16 residues long. The CDR3 sequence: CASSPASGLAGVEQFF. For the CDR3, the DNA is TGTGCCAGCAGTCCAGCCTCCGGACTAGCGGGAGTTGAGCAGTTCTTC.